What follows is one TCR beta chain and its context. In the original processing: Quantification of nucleated cells was approximated via reference gene primer amplification. Produced via immunoSEQ multiplex PCR; TCRdb's table is partial and in-frame only. Clone size and V and J calls were adopted from that table, with D and trimming inferred from the DNA. This sample yields fewer than 300,000 clones, of which just over 90% are seen a single time; about 2% belongs to the top ten. This entry belongs to a study of blood T cell repertoires in COVID-19. Study context: Sources were T cells, B-cell-depleted T cells, or PBMCs; the material itself was cDNA or gDNA.

Per the germline V gene, CDR1 is LNHDA and CDR2 is SQIVND (reference sequence). Unmatched junction bases numbered 12, after V lost 3 bases and J lost 0 bases. This CDR3 spans 19 amino acids. This chain uses TRBV19 with TRBJ2-3; 10 positions match TRBD2. The source material was peripheral blood. The TCR was taken from a woman in her 30s with COVID-19, enrolled during active disease. The CDR3 loop is CASSMNLASGSPSTDTQYF. CDR3 nucleotides: TGTGCCAGTAGTATGAATTTGGCTAGCGGGAGTCCTAGCACAGATACGCAGTATTTT.